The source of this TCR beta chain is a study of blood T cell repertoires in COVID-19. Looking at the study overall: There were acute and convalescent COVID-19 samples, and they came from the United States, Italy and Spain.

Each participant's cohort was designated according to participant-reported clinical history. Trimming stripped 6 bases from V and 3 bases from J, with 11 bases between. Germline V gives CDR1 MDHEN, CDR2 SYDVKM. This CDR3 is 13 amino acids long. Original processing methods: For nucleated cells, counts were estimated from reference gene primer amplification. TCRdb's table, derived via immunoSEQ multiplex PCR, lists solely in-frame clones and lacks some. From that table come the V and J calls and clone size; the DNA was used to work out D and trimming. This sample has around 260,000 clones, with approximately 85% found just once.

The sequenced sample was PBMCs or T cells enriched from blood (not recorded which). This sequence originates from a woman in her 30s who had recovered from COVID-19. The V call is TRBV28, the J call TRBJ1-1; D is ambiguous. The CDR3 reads CASRPPRDTEAFF. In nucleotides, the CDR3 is TGTGCCAGCAGACCGCCACGGGACACTGAAGCTTTCTTT.